These 14 T cell receptor beta chains came from one sample sequenced in a study of T cells in Graves' hyperthyroidism and ophthalmopathy. Amplification of TCR beta CDR3 regions used RNA as the template. With the HTBI primer set, the TCR CDR3 went through a first round of RT-PCR. TCRdb reprocessed the multiplex PCR reads with MiXCR, giving one entry per CDR3 protein. The sample shows fewer than 450,000 distinct CDR3 sequences, roughly 13% of them seen only once. Sequenced: blood. The receptors were gathered from a man aged 50-60 years with Graves' ophthalmopathy.

The rearrangement links TRBV7-9 to TRBJ2-5; unclear D gene. The V gene lost 2 bases and the J gene lost 5 bases, with 6 bases spanning the gap. CDR1 SEHNR and CDR2 FQNEAQ come from the germline V gene (reference sequence). This CDR3 has 12 amino acids. The CDR3 bases are TGTGCCAGCAGCTTAATCACGGAGACCCAGTACTTC. It codes for CASSLITETQYF.

Ten or more counts support this clonotype. This chain uses TRBV7-2 with TRBJ2-7; 12 bases are a match to TRBD2. This CDR3 comprises 17 residues. CDR1 and CDR2 from the germline V gene are SGHTA and FQGNSA. J was trimmed by 7 bases and V by 3 bases; bases with no gene match: 13. The CDR3 DNA follows: TGTGCCAGCAGCTTCGAGCGAGCTAGCGGGAGGGCCCGAGAGCAGTACTTC. Its translation: CASSFERASGRAREQYF.

Ten or more counts support this clonotype. The V call is TRBV6-1, the J call TRBJ2-6; D unclear. The CDR3 is 16 amino acids. Germline-derived CDR1 and CDR2 are MNHNS and SASEGT. The V end lost 7 bases, the J end lost 2 bases, and 15 bases lay between the germline ends. The CDR3 spells CASTPVLPTGANVLTF. The CDR3 DNA sequence: TGTGCCAGCACCCCCGTCCTGCCCACTGGGGCCAACGTCCTGACTTTC.

This clonotype was recorded at least ten times. V gene TRBV28 combines with J gene TRBJ2-3; TRBD2 matches at 10 bases. This CDR3 has 16 residues. CDR1 is MDHEN and CDR2 is SYDVKM in the germline V gene. V lost 4 bases to trimming and J lost 2 bases; unmatched junction nucleotides: 6. DNA for the CDR3: TGTGCCAGCAGTTACGATAGCGGGAGGCTCACAGATACGCAGTATTTT. Amino acid sequence: CASSYDSGRLTDTQYF. Drawing the rest from reference TRBV28 and TRBJ2-3, the complete variable domain is DVKVTQSSRYLVKRTGEKVFLECVQDMDHENMFWYRQDPGLGLRLIYFSYDVKMKEKGDIPEGYSVSREKKERFSLILESASTNQTSMYLCASSYDSGRLTDTQYFGPGTRLTVL.

Concerning this clonotype: This may be a read error, as it is one base from a much larger clone. The chain carries TRBV5-4 and TRBJ2-1; 7 bases are shared with TRBD1. The J call is uncertain, as TRBJ2-7 better fits the DNA end. The CDR3 consists of 15 residues. Germline lookup yields CDR1 SGHNT and CDR2 YYREEE (reference sequence). CDR3 amino acids: CASSLGGGEHNEQYF. CDR3 in DNA: TGTGCCAGCAGCTTGGGAGGGGGCGAACACAATGAGCAGTACTTC.

This clonotype was detected many times. The V call is TRBV20-1, the J call TRBJ2-1; 9 positions agree with TRBD1. The V gene end was trimmed by 6 bases and the J gene end by 6 bases; junction bases not matched to a gene: 6. The germline V gene encodes CDR1 DFQATT and CDR2 SNEGSKA (reference sequence). The CDR3 consists of 13 residues. As DNA, the CDR3 is TGCAGTGCCGGGACAGGGTCGGGCAATGAGCAGTTCTTC. This translates into CSAGTGSGNEQFF.

This clonotype was counted many times. V is TRBV12-3 or TRBV12-4 and J is TRBJ2-2; a weak D match, TRBD2 (5 bases). This CDR3 is built from 13 residues. The ends were cut back, 3 bases at V and 7 bases at J, with 9 bases in the middle. DNA of the CDR3: TGTGCCAGCAGTTTTAACCGGGGCGGGGAGCTGTTTTTT. It is translated as CASSFNRGGELFF.

J is TRBJ2-7 and V is TRBV5-6, with TRBD2 matching 13 bases. The CDR3 covers 19 residues. Germline values: CDR1 SGHDT, CDR2 YYEEEE. J lost 2 bases, V lost 4 bases, and 15 bases had no gene match. The CDR3 nucleotides read TGTGCCAGCAGCATCCGAGGGAGGACTAGCGGGAGACGCACCTACGAGCAGTACTTC. Protein product: CASSIRGRTSGRRTYEQYF.

The chain uses TRBV9 and TRBJ2-1; tentatively, D is TRBD2 (6 bases). Germline V gene sequence: CDR1 SGDLS, CDR2 YYNGEE. The CDR3 length is 15 residues. The V end lost 0 bases, the J end lost 13 bases, and 20 bases lay between the germline ends. The CDR3, as DNA: TGTGCCAGCAGCGTAGGCGGGGCGGCCCCACAACCCCAGTTCTTC. Translation: CASSVGGAAPQPQFF.

The sample holds many counts of this clonotype. The rearrangement joins TRBV6-6 to TRBJ1-1, with D hard to call. The germline gives CDR1 MNHNY, CDR2 SVGAGI (reference sequence). The CDR3 consists of 15 residues. V lost 0 bases to trimming and J lost 6 bases, with 14 bases between them. The CDR3 DNA is TGTGCCAGCAGTTACTCGAGGGCGGTGCAGGCTGAAGCTTTCTTT. It codes for CASSYSRAVQAEAFF.

This clonotype was picked up many times. This rearrangement joins TRBV30 to TRBJ2-7; no reliable D call. Per germline, CDR1 GTSNPN and CDR2 SVGIG (reference sequence). V lost 0 bases, J lost 2 bases, and 8 bases lay in between. This CDR3 is 13 amino acids long. The CDR3 DNA reads as TGTGCCTGGAGTGTGAAGCGCACCTACGAGCAGTACTTC. Translated, it gives CAWSVKRTYEQYF. Full variable domain (missing parts from reference TRBV30 and TRBJ2-7): SQTIHQWPATLVQPVGSPLSLECTVEGTSNPNLYWYRQAAGRGLQLLFYSVGIGQISSEVPQNLSASRPQDRQFILSSKKLLLSDSGFYLCAWSVKRTYEQYFGPGTRLTVT.

This clonotype was picked up many times. The rearrangement uses TRBV20-1 and TRBJ1-1; D gene uncertain. This CDR3 region has 11 residues. Germline loops: CDR1 DFQATT, CDR2 SNEGSKA (reference sequence). The V and J ends lost 0 bases and 5 bases respectively, with 4 bases between them. The CDR3 DNA is TGCAGTGCTAGAGAGGGGACTGAAGCTTTCTTT. This sequence encodes CSAREGTEAFF.

This clonotype was counted many times. The chain carries TRBV12-3 or TRBV12-4 and TRBJ2-3, with TRBD1 matching over 9 bases. This CDR3 has 15 amino acids. V shed 6 bases, J shed 4 bases, and the junction held 8 bases outside the gene matches. For the CDR3, the DNA is TGTGCCAGCAGCCTAGACAGGGGGAAGGCAGATACGCAGTATTTT. This sequence encodes CASSLDRGKADTQYF.

This clonotype was observed a handful of times. This could be a read error, since a much larger clone is one nucleotide away. The chain has TRBV7-4 and TRBJ2-7; 7 bases align to TRBD2. Losses at the gene ends were 2 bases for V and 2 bases for J; bases not matched to a gene: 9. From germline, CDR1 is SGHVT and CDR2 SQSDAQ. CDR3 length: 16 residues. The CDR3, as DNA: TGTGCCAGCAGCTTAAGACGGTGCGGGAGCCCCTACGAGCAGTACTTC. Its protein product is CASSLRRCGSPYEQYF.